The next 27 T cell receptor beta chains were all read from a single sample in a study of blood T cell repertoires in COVID-19 (dated by TCRdb to 2020 to 2021). Library preparation used the immunoSEQ multiplex PCR assay. This immuneACCESS table, as held by TCRdb, lists in-frame sequences with V and J called but not all clones. Of the missing ones, under half trace to an unresolved V gene in checked studies; the others have no known cause. This sample holds more than 90,000 clones; roughly nine tenths were observed only once. Around 16% of the sample lies in the top ten. The sample was peripheral blood. The source of these receptors is a woman aged 60-75 years with COVID-19, enrolled during active disease.

Comments on this clone: The sample contains more than one DNA sequence encoding this CDR3. This CDR3 reads CASSRQQNTEAFF. The CDR3 DNA follows: TGTGCCAGCAGTCGACAGCAGAACACTGAAGCTTTCTTT. The chain combines TRBV12-3 or TRBV12-4 with TRBJ1-1, with D maybe TRBD1 (5 bases). Trimming stripped 5 bases from V and 1 base from J, with 8 bases between. This CDR3 spans 13 amino acids.

The V call is TRBV3-1 (or the pseudogene TRBV3-2), the J call TRBJ2-7, with D perhaps TRBD1 (5 bases). Germline CDR1 reads LGHDT; CDR2 reads YNNKEL (reference sequence). This CDR3 has 17 amino acids. Between the trimmed V and J ends, which lost 0 bases and 0 bases, there was a span of 15 bases. CDR3 residues: CASSQETTTASSYEQYF. CDR3 sequence (DNA): TGTGCCAGCAGCCAAGAAACGACGACAGCAAGCTCCTACGAGCAGTACTTC.

This sequence joins TRBV12-3 or TRBV12-4 and TRBJ1-5; no clear D. Trimming pared 5 bases from V and 3 bases from J, leaving 8 bases between. CDR3 length equals 13 residues. Here the CDR3 DNA reads TGTGCCAGCAGTCTTAACTCCAATCAGCCCCAGCATTTT. This encodes CASSLNSNQPQHF.

This rearrangement joins TRBV19 to TRBJ1-5, with D possibly matching TRBD1 (6 bases). V lost 5 bases to trimming and J lost 2 bases, with 10 bases between them. CDR1 and CDR2 (germline): LNHDA, SQIVND (reference sequence). The CDR3 covers 14 residues. The CDR3 DNA reads as TGTGCCAGTAGTCCAGGACAGCGCAATCAGCCCCAGCATTTT. Translating gives CASSPGQRNQPQHF. Supplemented by reference TRBV19 and TRBJ1-5, the full variable domain reads DGGITQSPKYLFRKEGQNVTLSCEQNLNHDAMYWYRQDPGQGLRLIYYSQIVNDFQKGDIAEGYSVSREKKESFPLTVTSAQKNPTAFYLCASSPGQRNQPQHFGDGTRLSIL.

This chain connects TRBV4-2 to TRBJ1-5; D possibly corresponds to TRBD1 (6 bases). V was shortened by 1 base and J by 7 bases, with 14 bases between the two germline ends. Germline V CDR1 and CDR2: LGHNA, YNFKEQ. CDR3 size: 15 residues. The CDR3 here is CASSQARGVGQPQHF. In DNA, the CDR3 is TGTGCCAGCAGCCAAGCCAGGGGTGTGGGCCAGCCCCAGCATTTT.

The chain carries TRBV15 and TRBJ2-5; D gene ambiguous. V lost 3 bases to trimming and J lost 5 bases, with 19 bases between them. CDR1 is LNHNV, CDR2 YYDKDF, per germline (reference sequence). The CDR3 loop spans 16 amino acids. CDR3 bases: TGTGCCACCAGCAGGCCCTTACTGGTGGGCCGGGAGACCCAGTACTTC. Protein sequence: CATSRPLLVGRETQYF. The entire variable domain, with the rest obtained from reference TRBV15 and TRBJ2-5, is as follows: DAMVIQNPRYQVTQFGKPVTLSCSQTLNHNVMYWYQQKSSQAPKLLFHYYDKDFNNEADTPDNFQSRRPNTSFCFLDIRSPGLGDTAMYLCATSRPLLVGRETQYFGPGTRLLVL.

The chain links TRBV9 to TRBJ1-4, with 9 bases fitting TRBD1. J lost 10 bases, V lost 0 bases, and 7 bases had no gene match. The length of the CDR3 is 15 residues. CDR1 SGDLS and CDR2 YYNGEE come from the germline V gene. The CDR3 here is CASSVDRTGGGKLFF. CDR3 sequence (DNA): TGTGCCAGCAGCGTAGACCGAACAGGGGGCGGAAAACTGTTTTTT.

This chain joins TRBV11-2 and TRBJ2-3; tentatively, D is TRBD1 (5 bases). CDR1 SGHAT and CDR2 FQNNGV come from the germline V gene. Trimming left V 6 bases short and J 8 bases short, with 12 bases between. The CDR3 spans 12 residues. CDR3 bases: TGTGCCAGCAGAAGCACAGGTGGTACGCAGTATTTT. Its translation is CASRSTGGTQYF. Using reference TRBV11-2 and TRBJ2-3 for the parts outside the CDR3, the full variable domain is EAGVAQSPRYKIIEKRQSVAFWCNPISGHATLYWYQQILGQGPKLLIQFQNNGVVDDSQLPKDRFSAERLKGVDSTLKIQPAKLEDSAVYLCASRSTGGTQYFGPGTRLTVL.

The V and J genes are TRBV12-2 and TRBJ1-1; no DNA check was done on the table's D call, TRBD1. TRBV12-2 is flagged as a pseudogene. CDR3 size: 17 residues. The CDR3 here is CASRLGYSPSWNTEAFF. The DNA for the CDR3 is TGTGCAAGTCGCTTGGGTTACAGCCCGAGTTGGAACACTGAAGCTTTCTTT.

The gene calls are TRBV12-5 and TRBJ2-7; 10 positions match TRBD2. This CDR3 is 16 amino acids long. Germline V gives CDR1 LGHNT, CDR2 FRNRAP. The V and J ends lost 1 base and 4 bases, in that order; junction bases with no gene match: 7. CDR3 sequence: CASGLAASGGGYEQYF. The CDR3 bases are TGTGCTAGTGGTTTGGCGGCTAGCGGGGGAGGGTACGAGCAGTACTTC.

This chain joins TRBV7-2 and TRBJ2-5, with 13 bases lining up with TRBD2. After removal of 4 bases from V and 4 bases from J, the junction contained 6 bases not matched to a gene. The CDR3 has 16 amino acids. The germline V gene has CDR1 SGHTA and CDR2 FQGNSA. CDR3 DNA sequence: TGTGCCAGCAGCTCACGACTAGCGGGGGGTTCAGAGACCCAGTACTTC. It translates to CASSSRLAGGSETQYF.

This rearrangement joins TRBV27 to TRBJ2-1, with TRBD2 identical over 8 bases. V was pared by 3 bases and J by 2 bases, with 18 bases of the junction left unmatched. This CDR3 comprises 20 residues. Germline V lookup: CDR1 MNHEY, CDR2 SMNVEV (reference sequence). CDR3 sequence (DNA): TGTGCCAGCAGTTTCCCTCCTGGGGTAGGGGTGCGGGGGGCCTACAATGAGCAGTTCTTC. Translation: CASSFPPGVGVRGAYNEQFF.

The V and J genes are TRBV19 and TRBJ2-5; 8 nucleotides align to TRBD1. Germline loops: CDR1 LNHDA, CDR2 SQIVND (reference sequence). Unmatched junction bases numbered 11, after V lost 5 bases and J lost 9 bases. The CDR3 has 14 amino acids. CDR3 in amino acids: CASSAPGQGPAQYF. CDR3 sequence (DNA): TGTGCCAGTAGTGCCCCCGGACAGGGCCCGGCCCAGTACTTC.

The V gene is TRBV19, the J gene TRBJ2-7; 7 positions match TRBD1. In germline, CDR1 is LNHDA, CDR2 SQIVND (reference sequence). The trim removed 5 bases at V and 6 bases at J, leaving 7 bases unmatched. CDR3 size: 13 residues. Here the CDR3 reads CASSQGQLSEQYF. The CDR3, as DNA: TGTGCCAGTAGTCAGGGACAGCTCTCCGAGCAGTACTTC.

V and J are TRBV12-3 or TRBV12-4 and TRBJ1-6; D perhaps matches TRBD1 (5 bases). V lost 8 bases to trimming and J lost 9 bases, with 11 bases between them. The CDR3 has 12 amino acids. Written as DNA, the CDR3 is TGTGCCAGCGGCAACAGGTTTTCACCCCTCCACTTT. Its protein product is CASGNRFSPLHF.

The chain employs TRBV19 and TRBJ1-5; unclear D gene. The germline CDR1 and CDR2 sequences are LNHDA and SQIVND (reference sequence). The CDR3 totals 15 residues. Trimming cost V 9 bases and J 3 bases, with 18 bases left between them. The CDR3, as DNA: TGTGCCAGCCGTCCGGTTCCGGGTGTCAATCAGCCCCAGCATTTT. It yields the protein CASRPVPGVNQPQHF.

This chain joins TRBV5-1 and TRBJ2-2; a weak D match, TRBD1 (5 bases). Germline V gene lookup returns CDR1 SGHRS and CDR2 YFSETQ. V lost 0 bases to trimming and J lost 3 bases, with 9 bases between them. The CDR3 runs 15 residues. Written as DNA, the CDR3 is TGCGCCAGCAGCTTGGTAGGGGTGGACACCGGGGAGCTGTTTTTT. Protein sequence: CASSLVGVDTGELFF.

This clone was recorded a few times. The chain links TRBV2 to TRBJ2-2; TRBD2 aligns across 12 bases. V shed 6 bases, J shed 5 bases, and the junction held 7 bases outside the gene matches. This CDR3 has 16 amino acids. Germline CDR1 SNHLY, CDR2 FYNNEI. The CDR3 sequence is CASSSSGGAVTGELFF. The CDR3 DNA reads as TGTGCCAGCAGCTCTAGCGGGGGGGCGGTGACCGGGGAGCTGTTTTTT.

The chain is built from TRBV3-1 (or the pseudogene TRBV3-2) and TRBJ1-1; D not certain. The CDR3 has 11 amino acids. Germline-derived CDR1 and CDR2 are LGHDT and YNNKEL (reference sequence). Trimming pared 6 bases from V and 1 base from J, leaving 3 bases between. CDR3 sequence reads: CASRRNTEAFF. The CDR3 DNA reads as TGTGCCAGCAGGAGGAACACTGAAGCTTTCTTT.

V usage is TRBV6-5 and J usage is TRBJ1-5; possibly TRBD1 for D (5 bases). V was pared by 11 bases and J by 2 bases, with 16 bases between. Germline V gives CDR1 MNHEY, CDR2 SVGAGI. The CDR3 covers 14 residues. The CDR3: CAGAYEVRNQPQHF. As DNA, the CDR3 is TGTGCCGGGGCCTATGAGGTACGCAATCAGCCCCAGCATTTT.

This chain uses TRBV7-9 with TRBJ2-5, with 7 positions matching TRBD1. Germline trimming cut 6 bases from V and 4 bases from J; bases unmatched to any gene: 5. CDR1 and CDR2 from the germline V gene are SEHNR and FQNEAQ (reference sequence). The CDR3 has 13 amino acids. CDR3: CASSVAGGETQYF. The CDR3 coding sequence is TGTGCCAGCAGTGTGGCAGGGGGAGAGACCCAGTACTTC.

The gene calls are TRBV29-1 and TRBJ2-7; 7 nucleotides agree with TRBD1. Germline V gives CDR1 SQVTM, CDR2 ANQGSEA. Losses at the gene ends were 6 bases for V and 1 base for J; bases not matched to a gene: 9. This CDR3 comprises 14 residues. As DNA, the CDR3 is TGCAGCGTCGCCGGGACAGCCAAATCCTACGAGCAGTACTTC. It yields the protein CSVAGTAKSYEQYF.

V usage is TRBV7-2 and J usage is TRBJ2-7, with 8 positions matching TRBD1. This CDR3 has 14 amino acids. CDR1 is SGHTA, CDR2 FQGNSA, per germline. V shed 5 bases, J shed 3 bases, and the junction held 6 bases outside the gene matches. CDR3 protein: CASSQGQAFYEQYF. The CDR3 DNA follows: TGTGCCAGCAGCCAGGGACAGGCCTTCTACGAGCAGTACTTC. Combining the CDR3 with reference TRBV7-2 and TRBJ2-7 gives the whole variable domain GAGVSQSPSNKVTEKGKDVELRCDPISGHTALYWYRQSLGQGLEFLIYFQGNSAPDKSGLPSDRFSAERTGGSVSTLTIQRTQQEDSAVYLCASSQGQAFYEQYFGPGTRLTVT.

The rearrangement uses TRBV2 and TRBJ2-3, with TRBD2 matching 7 bases. The CDR3 covers 13 residues. Trimming cost V 9 bases and J 5 bases; bases outside gene matches: 8. Germline CDR1 and CDR2: SNHLY and FYNNEI. Here the CDR3 DNA reads TGTGCCAGTCAAGCGGGGAGGGTAGATACGCAGTATTTT. Translating it yields CASQAGRVDTQYF.

The genes are TRBV5-1 and TRBJ2-7, with 10 bases lining up with TRBD2. The CDR3 is made up of 18 amino acids. The germline CDR1 and CDR2 sequences are SGHRS and YFSETQ. V shed 0 bases, J shed 0 bases, and the junction held 9 bases outside the gene matches. CDR3 nucleotide sequence: TGCGCCAGCAGCTTGGGACTAGCGGGCCGATTTACCTCCTACGAGCAGTACTTC. As protein: CASSLGLAGRFTSYEQYF.

This sequence joins TRBV6-5 and TRBJ2-1; TRBD1 is a possible D gene (5 bases). Germline CDR1 MNHEY, CDR2 SVGAGI. The CDR3 runs 15 residues. Trimming took off 7 bases at V and 8 bases at J, with 21 bases between the two ends. The CDR3 region is CASTEDILALDEQFF. The CDR3 DNA sequence: TGTGCCAGCACCGAGGACATCCTGGCTTTGGATGAGCAGTTCTTC.

The chain is built from TRBV12-3 or TRBV12-4 and TRBJ2-7; a possible D gene is TRBD1 (6 bases). Trimming removed 6 bases from V and 5 bases from J, with 14 bases in between. The CDR3 length is 13 residues. DNA of the CDR3: TGTGCCAGCAGCCGCAACAGGGCCCACGAGCAGTACTTC. It translates to CASSRNRAHEQYF.